The present TCR beta chain was sequenced within a study of cytomegalovirus exposure and HLA in healthy donors. The CDR3 covers 18 residues. The J segment lost 0 bases and the V segment lost 10 bases, leaving 13 bases of the junction unmatched. CDR1 is SNHLY, CDR2 FYNNEI, per germline. Findings and limits, study-wide: An ancestry cluster, one associated with Asian ancestry, reportedly showed fewer N-insertions than the 666-donor mean in a later analysis. An observed cluster of highly shared sequence variants was recorded as a likely sequencing artifact.

60 Vbeta and 13 Jbeta primers were used in PCR. Clones were sequenced by immunoSEQ multiplex PCR, and TCRdb holds only the in-frame ones, with some missing. This sample's clone table lists under 200,000 clones. Points on this clone: Its specificity is unknown.

The chain joins TRBV2 to TRBJ2-3, with 13 bases that match TRBD2. Sample: PBMCs. The receptor was isolated from a young man in good health and CMV-seronegative. CDR3 nucleotides: TGTGCCACAATGGGGTTAGAGACTAGCGGGAGGAGCACAGATACGCAGTATTTT. It is translated as CATMGLETSGRSTDTQYF.